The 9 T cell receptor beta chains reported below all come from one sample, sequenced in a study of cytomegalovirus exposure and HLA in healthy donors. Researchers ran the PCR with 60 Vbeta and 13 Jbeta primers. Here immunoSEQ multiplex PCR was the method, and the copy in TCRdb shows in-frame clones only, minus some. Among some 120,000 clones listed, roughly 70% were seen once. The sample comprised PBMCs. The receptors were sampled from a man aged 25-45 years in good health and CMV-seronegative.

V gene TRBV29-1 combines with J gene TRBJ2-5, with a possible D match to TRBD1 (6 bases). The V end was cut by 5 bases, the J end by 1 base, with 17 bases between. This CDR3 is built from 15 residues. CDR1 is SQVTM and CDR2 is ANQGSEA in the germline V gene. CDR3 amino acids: CSVIQRTDIQETQYF. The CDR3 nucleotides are TGCAGCGTTATCCAACGGACAGATATCCAAGAGACCCAGTACTTC.

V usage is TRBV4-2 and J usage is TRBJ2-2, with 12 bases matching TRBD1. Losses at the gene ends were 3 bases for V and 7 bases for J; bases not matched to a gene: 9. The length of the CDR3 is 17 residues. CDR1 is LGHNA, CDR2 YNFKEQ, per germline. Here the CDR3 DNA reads TGTGCCAGCAGCCATCAAAGGGGACAGGGGGCTTTCGGGGAGCTGTTTTTT. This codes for CASSHQRGQGAFGELFF.

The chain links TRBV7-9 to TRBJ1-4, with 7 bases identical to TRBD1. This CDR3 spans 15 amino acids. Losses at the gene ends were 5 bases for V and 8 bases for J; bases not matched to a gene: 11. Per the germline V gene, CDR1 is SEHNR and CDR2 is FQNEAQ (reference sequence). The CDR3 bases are TGTGCCAGCAGCCGATCCACCGGGACAGCAGAAAAACTGTTTTTT. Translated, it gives CASSRSTGTAEKLFF.

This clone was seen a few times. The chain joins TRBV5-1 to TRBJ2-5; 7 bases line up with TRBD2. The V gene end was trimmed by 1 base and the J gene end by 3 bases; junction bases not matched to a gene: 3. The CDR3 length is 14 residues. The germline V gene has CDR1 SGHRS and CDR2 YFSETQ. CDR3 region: CASSLRLAEETQYF. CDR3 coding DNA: TGCGCCAGCAGCTTGAGGCTAGCGGAAGAGACCCAGTACTTC.

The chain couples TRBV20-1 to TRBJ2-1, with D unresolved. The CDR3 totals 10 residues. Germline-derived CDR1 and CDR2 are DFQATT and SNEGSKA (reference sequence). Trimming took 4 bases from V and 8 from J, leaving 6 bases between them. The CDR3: CSATSHEQFF. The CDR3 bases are TGCAGTGCTACTTCCCATGAGCAGTTCTTC.

CDR3 protein: CAILPWRGVSYEQYF. As DNA, the CDR3 is TGTGCCATCCTCCCCTGGCGGGGGGTATCCTACGAGCAGTACTTC. The rearrangement uses TRBV28 and TRBJ2-7; 8 bases map to TRBD2. Germline V gives CDR1 MDHEN, CDR2 SYDVKM. J was trimmed by 1 base and V by 10 bases; bases with no gene match: 12. This CDR3 is built from 15 residues.

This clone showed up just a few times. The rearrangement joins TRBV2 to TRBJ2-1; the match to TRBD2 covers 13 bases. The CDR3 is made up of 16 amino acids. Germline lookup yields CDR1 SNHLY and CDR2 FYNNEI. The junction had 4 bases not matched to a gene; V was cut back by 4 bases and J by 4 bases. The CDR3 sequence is CASSGPGLAGYNEQFF. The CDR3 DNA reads TGTGCCAGCAGTGGTCCGGGACTAGCGGGATACAATGAGCAGTTCTTC.

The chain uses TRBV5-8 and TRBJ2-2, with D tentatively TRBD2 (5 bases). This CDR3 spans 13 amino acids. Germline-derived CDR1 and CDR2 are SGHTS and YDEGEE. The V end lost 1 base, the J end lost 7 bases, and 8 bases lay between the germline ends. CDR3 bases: TGTGCCAGCAGCTTGTACGGGATCGGGGAGCTGTTTTTT. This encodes CASSLYGIGELFF.

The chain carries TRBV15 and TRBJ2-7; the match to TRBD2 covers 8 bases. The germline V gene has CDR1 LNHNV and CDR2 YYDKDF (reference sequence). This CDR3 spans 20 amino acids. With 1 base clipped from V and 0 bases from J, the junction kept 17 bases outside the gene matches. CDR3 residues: CATSRGKFKSGSPFSYEQYF. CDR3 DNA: TGTGCCACCAGCAGAGGAAAATTTAAGAGCGGGAGTCCATTCTCCTACGAGCAGTACTTC.